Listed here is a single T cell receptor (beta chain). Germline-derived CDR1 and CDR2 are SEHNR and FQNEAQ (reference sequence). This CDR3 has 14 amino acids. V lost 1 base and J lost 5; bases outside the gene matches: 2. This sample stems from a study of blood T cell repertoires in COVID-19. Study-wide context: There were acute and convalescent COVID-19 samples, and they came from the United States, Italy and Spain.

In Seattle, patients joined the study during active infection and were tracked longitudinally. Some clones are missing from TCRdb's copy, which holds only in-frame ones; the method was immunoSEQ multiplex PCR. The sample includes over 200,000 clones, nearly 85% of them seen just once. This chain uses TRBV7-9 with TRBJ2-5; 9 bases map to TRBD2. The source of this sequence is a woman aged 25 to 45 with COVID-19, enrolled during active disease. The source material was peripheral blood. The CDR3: CASSLEAGGETQYF. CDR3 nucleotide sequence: TGTGCCAGCAGCTTAGAAGCGGGAGGTGAGACCCAGTACTTC.